The 18 T cell receptor beta chains in this list originate from one sample, sequenced in a study of identical twins. Via MiXCR, TCRdb re-called the 5' RACE reads, giving one row per CDR3 protein. The data hold 470,000 or so distinct CDR3 sequences, with less than 25% observed a single time. These data were also filed under a second study, of T cells expressing NK-cell markers.

Source material: CD4+ T cells sorted from blood. These receptors were taken from a woman aged 18-30 years in good health.

The genes are TRBV2 and TRBJ1-3; the match to TRBD1 covers 9 bases. Germline values: CDR1 SNHLY, CDR2 FYNNEI. The trim removed 4 bases at V and 3 bases at J, leaving 13 bases unmatched. This CDR3 has 18 amino acids. The CDR3 DNA is TGTGCCAGCAGTGTATATAACCGGGACAGGGTAATTGGAAACACCATATATTTT. Translation gives CASSVYNRDRVIGNTIYF.

This clonotype was detected only a few times. The gene calls are TRBV12-3 or TRBV12-4 and TRBJ2-7; possible D gene TRBD1, 8 bases. The CDR3 spans 14 residues. Trimming took 2 bases from V and 4 from J, leaving 12 bases between them. The CDR3 DNA is TGTGCCAGCAGTTTATCACAGGGGGGGTACGAGCAGTACTTC. It codes for CASSLSQGGYEQYF.

The sample holds many counts of this clonotype. This chain joins TRBV5-1 and TRBJ2-3; D possibly uses TRBD1 or TRBD2 (5 bases each). CDR3 length: 14 amino acids. The V end was cut by 4 bases, the J end by 1 base, with 10 bases between. Per the germline V gene, CDR1 is SGHRS and CDR2 is YFSETQ. CDR3 region: CASSLGDRTDTQYF. CDR3 coding DNA: TGCGCCAGCAGCCTGGGGGACCGCACAGATACGCAGTATTTT.

This clonotype is a singleton in its sample. CDR3 nucleotides: TGCGCCAGCAGCCCGACACCGTCGAACACCGGGGAGCTGTTTTTT. As protein: CASSPTPSNTGELFF. The chain has TRBV10-1 and TRBJ2-2; D unclear. From germline, CDR1 is WNHNN and CDR2 SYGVQD (reference sequence). The CDR3 consists of 15 residues. The V end was cut by 6 bases, the J end by 0 bases, with 11 bases between.

This chain links TRBV20-1 with TRBJ2-7; 7 bases line up with TRBD1. Looked up from germline, CDR1 is DFQATT and CDR2 is SNEGSKA (reference sequence). The CDR3 is made up of 15 amino acids. The V gene end was trimmed by 5 bases and the J gene end by 0 bases; junction bases not matched to a gene: 10. The CDR3 sequence is CSASTLQGFSYEQYF. The CDR3 coding sequence is TGCAGTGCTTCTACTCTACAGGGGTTCTCCTACGAGCAGTACTTC.

This clonotype was found a few times. The chain carries TRBV7-2 and TRBJ2-7; 7 positions agree with TRBD2. V dropped 2 bases and J dropped 0; count of bases not matched to a gene: 7. Germline assignment: CDR1 SGHTA and CDR2 FQGNSA. The CDR3 length is 16 residues. The CDR3, as DNA: TGTGCCAGCAGCTTACAGGTCGGGGGGAGCTCCTACGAGCAGTACTTC. Its translation is CASSLQVGGSSYEQYF.

The chain links TRBV4-2 to TRBJ2-7; TRBD1 matches at 9 bases. The V segment lost 1 base and the J segment 2 bases; nucleotides outside the gene matches: 9. The CDR3 loop spans 17 amino acids. Germline CDR1 and CDR2: LGHNA and YNFKEQ. CDR3 loop: CASSQAGGTGKTYEQYF. The CDR3 DNA reads as TGTGCCAGCAGCCAAGCCGGCGGGACAGGGAAAACCTACGAGCAGTACTTC.

CDR3 loop: CASSGTGADTGELFF. In DNA, the CDR3 is TGTGCCAGCAGTGGGACAGGGGCGGACACCGGGGAGCTGTTTTTT. The rearrangement links TRBV12-3 or TRBV12-4 to TRBJ2-2, with TRBD1 matching over 10 bases. Germline trimming cut 5 bases from V and 3 bases from J; bases unmatched to any gene: 3. The CDR3 has 15 residues.

V gene TRBV12-3 or TRBV12-4 combines with J gene TRBJ2-3; 9 bases are shared with TRBD2. The CDR3 sequence is 17 residues long. The junction had 10 bases not matched to a gene; V was cut back by 6 bases and J by 0 bases. The CDR3 DNA sequence: TGTGCCAGCAGGCCCTTGCGGGCGGGGGGGAGCACAGATACGCAGTATTTT. As protein: CASRPLRAGGSTDTQYF.

V usage is TRBV9 and J usage is TRBJ2-3; 11 positions agree with TRBD2. The trim removed 0 bases at V and 5 bases at J, leaving 5 bases unmatched. Per germline, CDR1 SGDLS and CDR2 YYNGEE. The CDR3 is made up of 16 amino acids. The CDR3 protein is CASSVELAGGQDTQYF. CDR3 DNA: TGTGCCAGCAGCGTAGAGCTAGCGGGGGGACAAGATACGCAGTATTTT. Full variable domain (remainder filled in from reference TRBV9 and TRBJ2-3): DSGVTQTPKHLITATGQRVTLRCSPRSGDLSVYWYQQSLDQGLQFLIQYYNGEERAKGNILERFSAQQFPDLHSELNLSSLELGDSALYFCASSVELAGGQDTQYFGPGTRLTVL.

This clonotype was counted between two and nine times. This chain uses TRBV7-8 with TRBJ1-1; unclear D gene. The V gene's germline CDR1 is SGHVS and CDR2 FQNEAQ. CDR3 length: 14 amino acids. V lost 1 base to trimming and J lost 7 bases, with 13 bases between them. The CDR3 DNA follows: TGTGCCAGCAGCTTAGTTTACACCTACCTTGAAGCTTTCTTT. Residues: CASSLVYTYLEAFF.

A few counts support this clonotype. The chain joins TRBV7-2 to TRBJ1-6, with D uncertain. Looked up from germline, CDR1 is SGHTA and CDR2 is FQGNSA. The CDR3 has 16 amino acids. Trimming pared 1 base from V and 7 bases from J, leaving 14 bases between. Here the CDR3 reads CASSLGYPRMNSPLHF. The CDR3 bases are TGTGCCAGCAGCTTAGGTTACCCTCGGATGAATTCACCCCTCCACTTT.

This chain joins TRBV12-3 or TRBV12-4 and TRBJ1-1; D ambiguous. The V and J ends lost 6 bases and 9 bases respectively, with 8 bases between them. The CDR3 has 10 residues. The CDR3 spells CASRGNKAFF. CDR3 DNA: TGTGCCAGCAGGGGGAATAAAGCTTTCTTT.

This clonotype was found a few times. CDR3 protein: CASSKLKQGYEQYF. CDR3 sequence (DNA): TGTGCCAGCAGCAAACTAAAACAGGGCTACGAGCAGTACTTC. V and J are TRBV21-1 and TRBJ2-7; the listed D gene, TRBD1, was not tested against the DNA. TRBV21-1 is annotated as a pseudogene. The CDR3 has 14 residues.

The chain links TRBV27 to TRBJ1-2; D is undetermined. Germline CDR1 is MNHEY and CDR2 is SMNVEV (reference sequence). The V and J ends lost 3 bases and 4 bases respectively, with 15 bases between them. The CDR3 length is 15 residues. Here the CDR3 reads CASSFQRWDPYGYTF. As DNA, the CDR3 is TGTGCCAGCAGTTTCCAGAGGTGGGATCCCTATGGCTACACCTTC.

This clonotype was observed a handful of times. The rearrangement joins TRBV9 to TRBJ2-3, with 10 bases fitting TRBD2. The V segment lost 7 bases and the J segment 2 bases; nucleotides outside the gene matches: 7. The CDR3 sequence is 15 residues long. Germline CDR1 and CDR2: SGDLS and YYNGEE. The CDR3 region is CASSRSGRSTDTQYF. The CDR3 DNA reads TGTGCCAGCTCCCGTAGCGGGAGGTCCACAGATACGCAGTATTTT.

In this sample, this clonotype turned up a few times. The CDR3 bases are TGTGCCAGCCAGCGGGCTAGCCCCCACGAGCAGTACTTC. Protein sequence: CASQRASPHEQYF. This chain links TRBV2 with TRBJ2-7, with D possibly being TRBD2 (6 bases). Germline-derived CDR1 and CDR2 are SNHLY and FYNNEI. V lost 8 bases and J lost 5, with 16 bases in between. This CDR3 is 13 amino acids long.

This clonotype was counted a few times. The CDR3 is CASSLKFSSGGPTDTQYF. For the CDR3, the DNA is TGTGCCAGCAGCTTAAAGTTCTCAAGCGGGGGACCCACAGATACGCAGTATTTT. This rearrangement joins TRBV11-2 to TRBJ2-3, with 8 bases lining up with TRBD2. With 2 bases clipped from V and 2 bases from J, the junction kept 12 bases outside the gene matches. The CDR3 has 18 residues. The V gene's germline CDR1 is SGHAT and CDR2 FQNNGV.